The 22 T cell receptor beta chains listed next were all sequenced from one sample in a study of tumor and adjacent non-tumor tissue in lung cancer (dated by TCRdb to 2016 to 2019). RNA was isolated from bulk unsorted tissue, and RNA quality was assessed with a NanoDrop ND-1000 and an Agilent 2100. The library relied on multiplex PCR. TCRdb records Illumina HiSeq 2500 as the sequencer. Following protocols modified from ARM-PCR, the researchers constructed TCRbeta libraries through three rounds of nested PCR with primers (Table S4). TCRdb reprocessed the public reads (quality trimming at Q25 with fastp, clone calling with MiXCR) and kept in-frame beta chains. Rows matching on CDR3 protein sequence are summarized as one entry with the most common DNA and genes. This sample gives just over 200,000 distinct CDR3 sequences in total; 71% of them show up just once. The leading ten clones occupy around 25% of the sample.

Sequencing input: lung tumor tissue. These receptors all come from a man aged 55 to 70 with non-small cell lung cancer.

This clonotype turned up a few times. DNA for the CDR3: TGTGCCTGGAGTGGCAGTCGATGGCAGTACTTC. As protein: CAWSGSRWQYF. The chain employs TRBV30 and TRBJ2-7; D gene uncertain. This CDR3 region has 11 residues. CDR1 and CDR2 (germline): GTSNPN, SVGIG (reference sequence). The V gene lost 1 base and the J gene lost 9 bases, with 10 bases spanning the gap. Full variable domain (outside the CDR3, taken from reference TRBV30 and TRBJ2-7): SQTIHQWPATLVQPVGSPLSLECTVEGTSNPNLYWYRQAAGRGLQLLFYSVGIGQISSEVPQNLSASRPQDRQFILSSKKLLLSDSGFYLCAWSGSRWQYFGPGTRLTVT.

In the case of this clonotype: The junction differs from germline at one of its ends, possibly a read error. The V and J genes are TRBV6-5 and TRBJ2-1, with D tentatively TRBD2 (5 bases). CDR1 is MNHEY and CDR2 is SVGAGI in the germline V gene. The CDR3 runs to 16 residues. The CDR3 spells CASSYFTGRSDNEQFF. In nucleotides, the CDR3 is TGTGCCAGCAGCTACTTTACGGGAAGGAGCGACAATGAGCAGTTCTTC.

Concerning this clonotype itself: A clone one base away is much larger, so this may be a read error. The rearrangement joins TRBV29-1 to TRBJ2-5, with 12 bases lining up with TRBD2. This CDR3 spans 19 amino acids. V shed 5 bases and J 4 bases; nucleotides not matched to a gene: 20. Germline loops: CDR1 SQVTM, CDR2 ANQGSEA. Here the CDR3 DNA reads TGCAGCGTTATTGAGGCAGGGAAGACTAGCGGGAGTTTTATAGAGACCCAGTACTTC. Translating it yields CSVIEAGKTSGSFIETQYF.

A single count supports this clonotype. The genes are TRBV20-1 and TRBJ2-7; 7 bases map to TRBD1. The CDR3 has 15 amino acids. Per the germline V gene, CDR1 is DFQATT and CDR2 is SNEGSKA (reference sequence). Trimming at V came to 3 bases and at J to 3 bases, leaving 11 bases not matched to a gene. CDR3 loop: CSASPGTASCYEQYF. CDR3 nucleotides: TGCAGTGCTAGCCCTGGGACAGCCTCCTGCTACGAGCAGTACTTC.

Comments on this clonotype: A much larger clone lies a single base off, so this may be a read error. V gene TRBV12-3 or TRBV12-4 combines with J gene TRBJ2-1; D not certain. The CDR3 loop spans 15 amino acids. The CDR3 DNA reads as TGTGCCAGCAGTTTAAGGGCTAGGTCTTACACTGAGCAGTTCTTC. Protein sequence: CASSLRARSYTEQFF.

This clonotype was observed many times. The chain employs TRBV11-2 and TRBJ2-1; 9 bases map to TRBD2. The CDR3 has 16 amino acids. With 0 bases clipped from V and 6 bases from J, the junction kept 6 bases outside the gene matches. The germline V gene encodes CDR1 SGHAT and CDR2 FQNNGV. The CDR3 loop is CASSLEGGGATNEQFF. As DNA, the CDR3 is TGTGCCAGCAGCTTAGAAGGCGGGGGGGCCACCAATGAGCAGTTCTTC.

This sequence joins TRBV5-4 and TRBJ2-3; D is undetermined. The germline V gene has CDR1 SGHNT and CDR2 YYREEE (reference sequence). The CDR3 has 12 residues. With 5 bases removed from V and 7 bases from J, the gap between germline ends came to 11 bases. CDR3 amino acids: CASSLSLYTQYF. The CDR3 DNA is TGTGCCAGCAGTTTGTCTCTATATACGCAGTATTTT.

To note about this clonotype: This CDR3 fails to terminate in the conserved phenylalanine or tryptophan, so it likely reflects a read error. V usage is TRBV6-5 and J usage is TRBJ1-5; tentatively, D is TRBD1 (6 bases). The CDR3 loop spans 14 amino acids. Germline V lookup: CDR1 MNHEY, CDR2 SVGAGI. Trimming shortened V by 9 bases and J by 2 bases, and 14 bases separated the two germline ends. DNA of the CDR3: TGTGCCAGGAGTCAACAGGGAGGCAATCAGCCCCAGCATTGT. Amino acid sequence: CARSQQGGNQPQHC.

As regards this clonotype: Possible read error: a much larger clone is one base away. The CDR3 region is CTSSFLAGAQETQYF. The CDR3 DNA follows: TGTACCAGCAGCTTTCTAGCGGGAGCCCAAGAGACCCAGTACTTC. This sequence joins TRBV7-2 and TRBJ2-5; 10 bases agree with TRBD2. Germline V CDR1 and CDR2: SGHTA, FQGNSA. The CDR3 length is 15 residues. The junction had 2 bases not matched to a gene; V was cut back by 3 bases and J by 1 base.

The sample holds one count of this clonotype. Germline and junction disagree at one end, which may indicate a read error. The J gene is TRBJ2-1, the V gene TRBV7-3; a possible D gene is TRBD2 (6 bases). CDR3 length equals 15 residues. Germline CDR1 SGHTA, CDR2 FQGTGA. CDR3 nucleotides: TGTGTCAGCAGCCCTGGGACTTCCCTCGGCAATGAGCAGTTCTTC. This codes for CVSSPGTSLGNEQFF.

About this clonotype itself: The junction does not match germline at one end; this may be a read error. The chain links TRBV12-3 or TRBV12-4 to TRBJ1-5; D is unresolved. CDR3 length: 14 amino acids. DNA for the CDR3: TGTGCCAGCAGTGCAAACCTTACTCGTCAGTCCCAGCATTTT. This encodes CASSANLTRQSQHF.

Remarks on this clonotype: The junction shows a germline mismatch at one end, possibly a read error. The chain joins TRBV24-1 to TRBJ2-7; 11 bases fit TRBD1. The CDR3 is made up of 15 amino acids. Germline V CDR1 and CDR2: KGHDR, SFDVKD. CDR3: CASSEGQGESYEQYF. CDR3 bases: TGTGCCTCCAGTGAGGGACAGGGGGAATCCTACGAGCAGTACTTC.

V gene TRBV6-2 or TRBV6-3 combines with J gene TRBJ1-5; D not resolved. CDR3 length: 14 residues. V was trimmed by 7 bases and J by 9 bases, leaving 19 bases between them. CDR1 and CDR2 (germline): MNHEY, SVGEGT. Here the CDR3 reads CASNPRGGPGPQHF. The CDR3 nucleotides are TGTGCCAGCAACCCCCGGGGAGGCCCTGGGCCCCAGCATTTT.

With respect to this clonotype: With a much larger clone just one base away, this may be a read error. The chain combines TRBV20-1 with TRBJ2-7, with D perhaps TRBD1 (5 bases). Germline values: CDR1 DFQATT, CDR2 SNEGSKA (reference sequence). There are 13 residues in the CDR3. The CDR3 region is CSAKWTPTYEHYF. CDR3 coding DNA: TGCAGTGCTAAATGGACACCGACCTACGAGCATTACTTC.

This clonotype turned up a few times. A much larger clone is a single base away; this may be a read error. V is TRBV11-3 and J is TRBJ1-5; no reliable D call. The germline V and J ends were trimmed by 1 base and 10 bases, with 11 bases remaining between them. Germline assignment: CDR1 SGHNT and CDR2 YENEEA. CDR3 length equals 13 residues. The CDR3 here is CASSLAQSHPQHF. CDR3 in DNA: TGTGCCAGCAGCTTAGCTCAATCGCACCCCCAGCATTTT.

Remarks on this clonotype: The junction shows a germline mismatch at one end, possibly a read error. The chain uses TRBV7-9 and TRBJ1-1; perhaps TRBD1 as D (5 bases). This CDR3 region has 13 residues. In germline, CDR1 is SEHNR, CDR2 FQNEAQ (reference sequence). CDR3 nucleotides: TGTCCCAGCAGCATCAGGGAAGGCACTGAAGCTTTCTTC. Translation: CPSSIREGTEAFF. The whole variable domain, remainder taken from reference TRBV7-9 and TRBJ1-1, is DTGVSQNPRHKITKRGQNVTFRCDPISEHNRLYWYRQTLGQGPEFLTYFQNEAQLEKSRLLSDRFSAERPKGSFSTLEIQRTEQGDSAMYLCPSSIREGTEAFFGQGTRLTVV.

On this clonotype itself: At one end the junction does not follow the germline gene, possibly because of a read error. The chain joins TRBV10-1 to TRBJ2-7; the D is unclear. The CDR3 spans 12 residues. The germline gives CDR1 WNHNN, CDR2 SYGVQD (reference sequence). CDR3 nucleotide sequence: TGCGCCAGCAGTGGACAATCCTACGAGCAATACTTC. This translates into CASSGQSYEQYF.

This clonotype was counted a few times. CDR3 in amino acids: CSARARGSGYNEQFF. The CDR3 coding sequence is TGCAGTGCTAGAGCACGGGGTAGCGGATACAATGAGCAGTTCTTC. This chain connects TRBV20-1 to TRBJ2-1; maybe TRBD2 (6 bases). V lost 1 base and J lost 4, with 14 bases in between. The CDR3 is 15 residues long. Germline V gene lookup returns CDR1 DFQATT and CDR2 SNEGSKA (reference sequence).

V is TRBV20-1 and J is TRBJ1-1; a weak D match, TRBD1 (6 bases). CDR3 length: 15 amino acids. Trimming cost V 5 bases and J 1 base, with 17 bases left between them. CDR1 is DFQATT, CDR2 SNEGSKA, per germline (reference sequence). CDR3 sequence: CSADMGGAENTEAFF. The CDR3, as DNA: TGCAGTGCTGACATGGGGGGGGCGGAGAACACTGAAGCTTTCTTT.

With respect to this clonotype: Germline and junction disagree at one end, which may indicate a read error. The V gene is TRBV6-5, the J gene TRBJ1-3, with D hard to call. This CDR3 is 14 amino acids long. Germline-derived CDR1 and CDR2 are MNHEY and SVGAGI. The CDR3 loop reads CVSSYSRGWNTIYF. Here the CDR3 DNA reads TGTGTCAGCAGTTACTCTCGGGGATGGAACACCATATATTTC.

This clonotype was detected many times. The V call is TRBV30, the J call TRBJ2-3; 8 bases are shared with TRBD2. The ends lost 0 bases at V and 2 bases at J; junction bases unmatched: 10. This CDR3 spans 17 amino acids. CDR1 GTSNPN and CDR2 SVGIG come from the germline V gene (reference sequence). CDR3 amino acids: CAWSVGAGVGPTDTQYF. In nucleotides, the CDR3 is TGTGCCTGGAGTGTCGGAGCGGGAGTGGGTCCCACAGATACGCAGTATTTT.

The chain employs TRBV10-1 and TRBJ2-5, with 11 bases matching TRBD1. Unmatched junction bases numbered 8, after V lost 3 bases and J lost 8 bases. The length of the CDR3 is 15 residues. Germline V lookup: CDR1 WNHNN, CDR2 SYGVQD (reference sequence). The CDR3 spells CASSDGGTGGDTQYF. Written as DNA, the CDR3 is TGCGCCAGCAGTGACGGAGGGACAGGGGGAGATACCCAGTACTTC.